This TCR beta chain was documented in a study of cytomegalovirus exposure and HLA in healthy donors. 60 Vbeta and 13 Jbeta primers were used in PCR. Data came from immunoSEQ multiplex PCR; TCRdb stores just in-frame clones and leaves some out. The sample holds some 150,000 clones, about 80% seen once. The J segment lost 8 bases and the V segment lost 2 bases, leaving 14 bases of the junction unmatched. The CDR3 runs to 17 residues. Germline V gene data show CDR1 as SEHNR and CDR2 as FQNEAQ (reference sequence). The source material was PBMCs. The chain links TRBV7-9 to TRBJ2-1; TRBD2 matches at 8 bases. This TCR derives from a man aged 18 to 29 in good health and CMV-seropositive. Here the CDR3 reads CASSLPAGTRGSDEQFF. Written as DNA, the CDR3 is TGTGCCAGCAGCTTACCTGCCGGGACTAGAGGGAGCGATGAGCAGTTCTTC.